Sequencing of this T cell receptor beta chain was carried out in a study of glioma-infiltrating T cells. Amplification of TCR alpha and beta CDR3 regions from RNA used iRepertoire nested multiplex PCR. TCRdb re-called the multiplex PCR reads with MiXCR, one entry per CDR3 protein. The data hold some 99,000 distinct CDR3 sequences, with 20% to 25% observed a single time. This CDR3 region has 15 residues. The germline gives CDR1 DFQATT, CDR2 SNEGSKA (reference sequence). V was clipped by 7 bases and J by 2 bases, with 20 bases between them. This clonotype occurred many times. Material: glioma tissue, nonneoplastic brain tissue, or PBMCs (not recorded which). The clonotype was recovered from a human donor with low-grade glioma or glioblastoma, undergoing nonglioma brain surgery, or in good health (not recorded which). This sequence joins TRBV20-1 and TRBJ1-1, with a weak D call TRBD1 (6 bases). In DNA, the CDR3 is TGCAGTGTCGGGGCAGGGGCCAGTATAAACACTGAAGCTTTCTTT. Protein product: CSVGAGASINTEAFF.